This T cell receptor (beta chain) was identified in a study of blood T cell repertoires in COVID-19. Using immunoSEQ multiplex PCR, the repertoire was profiled, and TCRdb retains in-frame clones only, with some absent. The data show more than 85,000 clones, roughly 92% seen once. The CDR3 totals 22 residues. Trimming cost V 1 base and J 0 bases; bases outside gene matches: 19. The germline V gene encodes CDR1 SGHDN and CDR2 FVKESK. The chain links TRBV14 to TRBJ2-4; 9 bases are shared with TRBD2. Sequenced material: peripheral blood. The sequence derives from a man aged 70 or older with acute or convalescent COVID-19. CDR3 in DNA: TGTGCCAGCAGCCAAGTGACTTTAATAGCGGGAGCACGGACTGTAGCCAAAAACATTCAGTACTTC. Amino acids: CASSQVTLIAGARTVAKNIQYF.